The rows below give T cell receptor beta chains drawn from one sample of a study of T cells in Graves' hyperthyroidism and ophthalmopathy. TCRdb used MiXCR to reprocess the multiplex PCR reads, holding one entry per CDR3 protein. The table has over 400,000 distinct CDR3 sequences, roughly 14% seen once; the top ten hold 13%. Sequenced sample: blood. Receptors originate from a man between 18 and 35 years old with Graves' ophthalmopathy. The CDR3 runs from the conserved cysteine through the conserved F or W. Fields, in order: J gene, CDR3 length, clone size, D gene, V gene, CDR3 DNA, CDR3 protein. The D gene is left open where the match is weak. Only some rows state a clone size, as once, few, many or a class for expanded clones.

j_gene: TRBJ2-2; len: 15; abundance: many; d_gene: TRBD1; v_gene: TRBV3-1; CDR3nt: TGTGCCAGCAGACGACAGGGGGCCAACACCGGGGAGCTGTTTTTT; CDR3aa: CASRRQGANTGELFF
j_gene: TRBJ1-2; len: 12; abundance: few; d_gene: -; v_gene: TRBV7-9; CDR3nt: TGTGCCAGCAGCTCGCCGGGCCCAGGAAACACCTTC; CDR3aa: CASSSPGPGNTF
j_gene: TRBJ2-7; len: 13; abundance: -; d_gene: -; v_gene: TRBV6-2/TRBV6-3; CDR3nt: TGTGCCAGCATTACCGGGCCCTCCTACGAGCAGTACTTC; CDR3aa: CASITGPSYEQYF
j_gene: TRBJ2-7; len: 15; abundance: -; d_gene: TRBD1; v_gene: TRBV7-9; CDR3nt: TGTGCCAGCAGCCTTTCGGGACAGGGGGTCTACGAGCAGTACTTC; CDR3aa: CASSLSGQGVYEQYF
j_gene: TRBJ2-7; len: 11; abundance: many; d_gene: -; v_gene: TRBV18; CDR3nt: TGTGCCAGCTCACCTGACCACGAGCAGTACTTC; CDR3aa: CASSPDHEQYF
j_gene: TRBJ2-7; len: 14; abundance: many; d_gene: -; v_gene: TRBV7-3; CDR3nt: TGTGCCAGCAGCTTATACGCCGACTCCTACGAGCAGTACTTC; CDR3aa: CASSLYADSYEQYF
j_gene: TRBJ2-5; len: 15; abundance: many; d_gene: -; v_gene: TRBV3-1; CDR3nt: TGTGCCAGCAGCCAAGAGGATGTCCGGGGGGAGACCCAGTACTTC; CDR3aa: CASSQEDVRGETQYF
j_gene: TRBJ2-2; len: 14; abundance: many; d_gene: -; v_gene: TRBV7-6; CDR3nt: TGTGCCAGCAGCAAGAGTACCGACACCGGGGAGCTGTTTTTT; CDR3aa: CASSKSTDTGELFF
j_gene: TRBJ2-4; len: 20; abundance: few; d_gene: TRBD1; v_gene: TRBV10-2; CDR3nt: TGCGCCAGCAGTGCGGCAGGGGGCCGTAGAACCCTTCTAGCCAAAAACATTCAGTACTTC; CDR3aa: CASSAAGGRRTLLAKNIQYF
j_gene: TRBJ1-6; len: 14; abundance: -; d_gene: -; v_gene: TRBV19; CDR3nt: TGTGCCAGTAGAGTCGGGCAGAATAATTCACCCCTCCACTTT; CDR3aa: CASRVGQNNSPLHF
j_gene: TRBJ1-2; len: 14; abundance: many; d_gene: TRBD1; v_gene: TRBV30; CDR3nt: TGTGCCTGGAGTGGACAGGGTATATTTTCTGGCTACACCTTC; CDR3aa: CAWSGQGIFSGYTF
j_gene: TRBJ2-3; len: 15; abundance: -; d_gene: TRBD2; v_gene: TRBV20-1; CDR3nt: TGCAGTGCCAAAACTAGCGGGAGTAGGGCAGATACGCAGTATTTT; CDR3aa: CSAKTSGSRADTQYF
j_gene: TRBJ2-5; len: 14; abundance: many; d_gene: TRBD1; v_gene: TRBV18; CDR3nt: TGTGCCAGCTCACCAGACAGGGACCAAGAGACCCAGTACTTC; CDR3aa: CASSPDRDQETQYF
j_gene: TRBJ1-4; len: 14; abundance: few; d_gene: -; v_gene: TRBV11-2; CDR3nt: TGTGCCAGCAGCTTACGAGGGGCCGGTGAAAAACTGTTTTTT; CDR3aa: CASSLRGAGEKLFF
j_gene: TRBJ2-1; len: 15; abundance: many; d_gene: TRBD2; v_gene: TRBV12-3/TRBV12-4; CDR3nt: TGTGCCAGCAGCCGACTAGCGGGCGCCTACAATGAGCAGTTCTTC; CDR3aa: CASSRLAGAYNEQFF
j_gene: TRBJ2-3; len: 14; abundance: many; d_gene: -; v_gene: TRBV20-1; CDR3nt: TGCAGTGCTAGCGTGGCGGACAACACAGATACGCAGTATTTT; CDR3aa: CSASVADNTDTQYF
j_gene: TRBJ1-1; len: 16; abundance: many; d_gene: -; v_gene: TRBV5-4; CDR3nt: TGTGCCAGCAGCTTGGGGGGGGGCGCGGGGAACACTGAAGCTTTCTTT; CDR3aa: CASSLGGGAGNTEAFF
j_gene: TRBJ1-1; len: 19; abundance: many; d_gene: -; v_gene: TRBV7-6; CDR3nt: TGTGCCAGCAGCCCGGGGAGGGGGAGATATGACAGCCTGGGCACTGAAGCTTTCTTT; CDR3aa: CASSPGRGRYDSLGTEAFF
j_gene: TRBJ2-3; len: 17; abundance: many; d_gene: -; v_gene: TRBV7-9; CDR3nt: TGTGCCAGCAGCTTCAGGTCTTGGGCTAGCGAGGGAGATACGCAGTATTTT; CDR3aa: CASSFRSWASEGDTQYF
j_gene: TRBJ1-2; len: 12; abundance: many; d_gene: -; v_gene: TRBV29-1; CDR3nt: TGCAGCGTTGAAGGCAGGGTTTATGGCTACACCTTC; CDR3aa: CSVEGRVYGYTF
j_gene: TRBJ1-1; len: 15; abundance: many; d_gene: -; v_gene: TRBV12-3/TRBV12-4; CDR3nt: TGTGCCAGCAGTTTGGGCGAGGGGGGAAACTTTGAAGCTTTCTTT; CDR3aa: CASSLGEGGNFEAFF